Shown below are 25 T cell receptor beta chains from a single sample sequenced in a study of T cells in Graves' hyperthyroidism and ophthalmopathy. TCR beta CDR3 regions were amplified from RNA transcripts. With the HTBI primer set, the TCR CDR3 went through a first round of RT-PCR. One entry per CDR3 protein, called by TCRdb with MiXCR from the multiplex PCR reads. The repertoire holds approximately 400,000 distinct CDR3 sequences, with around 15% as singletons. The sequencing input was blood. The receptors were sampled from a man aged 50 to 59 with Graves' ophthalmopathy.

This clonotype was seen many times. The chain couples TRBV11-2 to TRBJ1-2, with D uncertain. The CDR3 contains 14 residues. Trimming pared 0 bases from V and 7 bases from J, leaving 12 bases between. In germline, CDR1 is SGHAT, CDR2 FQNNGV. The CDR3 bases are TGTGCCAGCAGCTTAGACGATTTTAGGGTTGGCTACACCTTC. The encoded protein is CASSLDDFRVGYTF.

The sample holds many counts of this clonotype. V gene TRBV5-1 combines with J gene TRBJ2-3, with 9 bases aligning to TRBD2. Trimming took 0 bases from V and 0 from J; bases not matched to a gene: 11. Germline V gene data show CDR1 as SGHRS and CDR2 as YFSETQ. There are 19 residues in the CDR3. The CDR3: CASSLGPSGRHSSTDTQYF. In DNA, the CDR3 is TGCGCCAGCAGCTTGGGACCCAGCGGGAGGCATTCTAGCACAGATACGCAGTATTTT.

This clonotype occurred many times. The chain has TRBV24-1 and TRBJ2-1; 15 positions agree with TRBD2. V trimming: 2 bases; J trimming: 7 bases; junction bases outside the gene matches: 5. Germline V lookup: CDR1 KGHDR, CDR2 SFDVKD. The length of the CDR3 is 17 residues. CDR3 sequence (DNA): TGTGCCACCAGTGATTCTTCCGGGACTAGCGGGAGGAATGAGCAGTTCTTC. This encodes CATSDSSGTSGRNEQFF.

This clonotype has a count of ten or more. The rearrangement uses TRBV6-5 and TRBJ1-1; D is possibly TRBD1 (5 bases). The CDR3 runs 15 residues. The V end was cut by 2 bases, the J end by 1 base, with 11 bases between. Per germline, CDR1 MNHEY and CDR2 SVGAGI. CDR3 sequence: CASSYGRGRNTEAFF. CDR3 nucleotides: TGTGCCAGCAGTTACGGGCGGGGGAGGAACACTGAAGCTTTCTTT.

This clonotype was recorded at least ten times. V and J are TRBV6-1 and TRBJ2-3, with D hard to call. V lost 0 bases to trimming and J lost 1 base, with 8 bases between them. The germline gives CDR1 MNHNS, CDR2 SASEGT. This CDR3 has 15 residues. In DNA, the CDR3 is TGTGCCAGCAGTGAAGCTTTAGTTCGCACAGATACGCAGTATTTT. The encoded protein is CASSEALVRTDTQYF.

V and J are TRBV29-1 and TRBJ1-1; maybe TRBD1 (6 bases). This CDR3 has 15 amino acids. Germline CDR1 reads SQVTM; CDR2 reads ANQGSEA. With 1 base removed from V and 4 bases from J, the gap between germline ends came to 16 bases. This CDR3 is CSVEGKQGSITEAFF. CDR3 nucleotide sequence: TGCAGCGTTGAAGGCAAACAGGGATCTATCACTGAAGCTTTCTTT.

This clonotype was counted at least ten times. The DNA of the CDR3 is TGTGCCAGCAGCCCAGGCGGGGAGCTGTTTTTT. Translating gives CASSPGGELFF. The chain combines TRBV11-3 with TRBJ2-2, with D unresolved. V dropped 5 bases and J dropped 7 bases, with 5 bases sitting between them. The V gene's germline CDR1 is SGHNT and CDR2 YENEEA. CDR3 size: 11 residues.

The sample holds many counts of this clonotype. CDR3 residues: CASSLGQGGGYTF. In DNA form, the CDR3 reads TGTGCCAGCAGTTTAGGGCAGGGAGGTGGCTACACCTTC. This chain uses TRBV12-3 or TRBV12-4 with TRBJ1-2, with D possibly matching TRBD1 (5 bases). The CDR3 consists of 13 residues. Trimming stripped 1 base from V and 7 bases from J, with 10 bases between.

On this clonotype: One base away lies a much larger clone, so this may be a sequencing read error. The V gene is TRBV14, the J gene TRBJ2-1; 14 nucleotides align to TRBD2. Losses at the gene ends were 1 base for V and 8 bases for J; bases not matched to a gene: 1. This CDR3 has 15 amino acids. Germline V CDR1 and CDR2: SGHDN, FVKESK. CDR3 sequence: CASSQGTSGRYEQFF. CDR3 DNA: TGTGCCAGCAGCCAAGGGACTAGCGGGAGGTATGAGCAGTTCTTC. Combining the CDR3 with reference TRBV14 and TRBJ2-1 gives the whole variable domain EAGVTQFPSHSVIEKGQTVTLRCDPISGHDNLYWYRRVMGKEIKFLLHFVKESKQDESGMPNNRFLAERTGGTYSTLKVQPAELEDSGVYFCASSQGTSGRYEQFFGPGTRLTVL.

This clonotype was seen only a few times. This chain connects TRBV20-1 to TRBJ2-1, with TRBD2 matching over 10 bases. Germline-derived CDR1 and CDR2 are DFQATT and SNEGSKA (reference sequence). CDR3 size: 15 residues. V lost 5 bases and J lost 8; bases outside the gene matches: 12. CDR3 DNA sequence: TGCAGTGCTCCTTCCCTAGCGGGAGCTTTGGATGAGCAGTTCTTC. Amino acids: CSAPSLAGALDEQFF.

This clonotype was counted at least ten times. The chain combines TRBV30 with TRBJ1-1, with 7 bases that match TRBD1. With V trimmed by 4 bases and J by 0 bases, 2 bases remained unmatched. CDR1 GTSNPN and CDR2 SVGIG come from the germline V gene (reference sequence). This CDR3 has 13 amino acids. The CDR3 sequence is CAWNGQVNTEAFF. For the CDR3, the DNA is TGTGCCTGGAATGGACAGGTGAACACTGAAGCTTTCTTT.

This clonotype was found many times. The genes are TRBV5-6 and TRBJ1-2, with D possibly TRBD1 on 6 matching bases. V was clipped by 4 bases and J by 7 bases, with 11 bases between them. The CDR3 is 12 residues long. CDR1 and CDR2 from the germline V gene are SGHDT and YYEEEE. This CDR3 reads CASSPGQSGYTF. The DNA of the CDR3 is TGTGCCAGCAGCCCGGGACAAAGTGGCTACACCTTC.

The V gene is TRBV7-6, the J gene TRBJ2-1; D gene ambiguous. V lost 9 bases and J 3 bases, leaving 12 bases between the germline ends. The CDR3 spans 13 residues. Germline values: CDR1 SGHVS, CDR2 FNYEAQ. The CDR3 bases are TGTGCCAGTTCAGTCACCTACTACAATGAGCAGTTCTTC. Translating gives CASSVTYYNEQFF.

This clonotype was picked up many times. The chain has TRBV2 and TRBJ2-7; tentatively, D is TRBD1 (6 bases). The CDR3 has 17 amino acids. Trimming took off 5 bases at V and 4 bases at J, with 24 bases between the two ends. Germline V gives CDR1 SNHLY, CDR2 FYNNEI. In DNA, the CDR3 is TGTGCCAGCAGTCTCGTCCCGGGACACACAGATAGATACGAGCAGTACTTC. It yields the protein CASSLVPGHTDRYEQYF. The full variable domain, completed using reference TRBV2 and TRBJ2-7, is EPEVTQTPSHQVTQMGQEVILRCVPISNHLYFYWYRQILGQKVEFLVSFYNNEISEKSEIFDDQFSVERPDGSNFTLKIRSTKLEDSAMYFCASSLVPGHTDRYEQYFGPGTRLTVT.

The chain is built from TRBV19 and TRBJ2-1; perhaps D is TRBD1 or TRBD2 (5 bases each). The germline gives CDR1 LNHDA, CDR2 SQIVND (reference sequence). V shed 1 base and J shed 2 bases, with 9 bases lying between them. This CDR3 comprises 15 residues. CDR3 DNA sequence: TGTGCCAGTAGTATAGCCCTGGGACCCTACAATGAGCAGTTCTTC. It translates to CASSIALGPYNEQFF.

Regarding this clonotype: Just one base apart from a much larger clone, this may be a read error. This sequence joins TRBV24-1 and TRBJ2-2; D possibly matches TRBD1 or TRBD2 (5 bases each). From germline, CDR1 is KGHDR and CDR2 SFDVKD. This CDR3 has 15 amino acids. This CDR3 reads CATSDFRGATGELSF. In DNA, the CDR3 is TGTGCCACCAGTGATTTCCGGGGCGCAACCGGGGAGCTGTCTTTT.

This clonotype was picked up a small number of times. The chain couples TRBV24-1 to TRBJ2-1, with TRBD1 matching 8 bases. Germline loops: CDR1 KGHDR, CDR2 SFDVKD. The CDR3 spans 15 residues. Germline trimming cut 4 bases from V and 6 bases from J; bases unmatched to any gene: 7. The CDR3 DNA follows: TGTGCCACCAGTGACCGGACAGGGTTTCGCAATGAGCAGTTCTTC. Translation: CATSDRTGFRNEQFF.

There are many counts of this clonotype. The chain links TRBV29-1 to TRBJ2-3; D ambiguous. The CDR3 contains 13 residues. Trimming shortened V by 4 bases and J by 4 bases, and 12 bases separated the two germline ends. Germline V gene lookup returns CDR1 SQVTM and CDR2 ANQGSEA. DNA for the CDR3: TGCAGCGTTGTTGGCGGTGGGGCAGATACGCAGTATTTT. This translates into CSVVGGGADTQYF.

This clonotype was recorded at least ten times. This sequence joins TRBV7-6 and TRBJ2-3; TRBD1 might be the D (6 bases). CDR3 size: 14 residues. CDR1 SGHVS and CDR2 FNYEAQ come from the germline V gene. The V gene lost 5 bases and the J gene lost 9 bases, with 18 bases spanning the gap. CDR3 protein: CASSPVNTGSTQYF. CDR3 nucleotide sequence: TGTGCCAGCAGCCCGGTAAATACAGGGAGCACGCAGTATTTT.

This clonotype was counted many times. The CDR3 protein is CAWRTGASTAGELFF. The CDR3 DNA reads as TGTGCCTGGAGAACGGGGGCTTCTACAGCCGGGGAGCTGTTTTTT. The chain has TRBV30 and TRBJ2-2; D is tentatively TRBD1 or TRBD2 (6 bases each). V was cut by 3 bases and J by 6 bases, with 17 bases left in between. The CDR3 runs 15 residues. CDR1 is GTSNPN, CDR2 SVGIG, per germline (reference sequence).

This clonotype was seen ten or more times. V and J are TRBV12-3 or TRBV12-4 and TRBJ2-7, with TRBD2 matching 10 bases. V was pared by 2 bases and J by 4 bases, with 5 bases of the junction left unmatched. CDR3 length: 15 amino acids. Here the CDR3 DNA reads TGTGCCAGCAGTTTATCCCTAGCGGGAGAGTACGAGCAGTACTTC. This encodes CASSLSLAGEYEQYF.

J is TRBJ1-1 and V is TRBV4-2, with D hard to call. From germline, CDR1 is LGHNA and CDR2 YNFKEQ. V lost 2 bases to trimming and J lost 0 bases, with 10 bases between them. This CDR3 has 15 residues. CDR3 sequence (DNA): TGTGCCAGCAGCCAACGAAAAGGAGTGAACACTGAAGCTTTCTTT. Its translation is CASSQRKGVNTEAFF.

This clonotype came up a few times. CDR3 protein: CASGLVLGSSPAYYGYTF. CDR3 coding DNA: TGTGCTAGTGGTTTGGTACTAGGTTCCTCTCCCGCCTACTATGGCTACACCTTC. The chain is built from TRBV12-5 and TRBJ1-2; D unresolved. CDR1 is LGHNT and CDR2 is FRNRAP in the germline V gene. Trimming pared 0 bases from V and 3 bases from J, leaving 20 bases between. The CDR3 is made up of 18 amino acids.

This clonotype appeared many times. The V call is TRBV20-1, the J call TRBJ2-5; 7 positions match TRBD2. Looked up from germline, CDR1 is DFQATT and CDR2 is SNEGSKA (reference sequence). CDR3 length equals 15 residues. Germline trimming cut 6 bases from V and 5 bases from J; bases unmatched to any gene: 15. The CDR3 nucleotides read TGCAGTGCAGTCCCGGAGGGAGGGCCTGGGGAGACCCAGTACTTC. Translated, it gives CSAVPEGGPGETQYF.

The J gene is TRBJ2-5, the V gene TRBV6-1; 8 positions match TRBD2. The J segment lost 14 bases and the V segment lost 0 bases, leaving 8 bases of the junction unmatched. CDR1 and CDR2 from the germline V gene are MNHNS and SASEGT. This CDR3 comprises 13 residues. CDR3 nucleotide sequence: TGTGCCAGCAGTGAAGCCTACCCGACTAGCGCCTACTTC. Its protein product is CASSEAYPTSAYF.